This T cell receptor beta chain is drawn from a study of tumor and adjacent non-tumor tissue in lung cancer. Overall study: On average, productive TCRbeta reads reached a few million per sample.

Study-wide results and caveats: TCR diversity was significantly greater in tumor than normal lung tissue.

The library came from three nested PCR rounds adapted from ARM-PCR protocols. TCRdb analysed the multiplex PCR reads with MiXCR anew, one entry per CDR3 protein. Here the sample spans about 110,000 distinct CDR3 sequences, 62% being singletons. No cell sorting was done before RNA was extracted from the tissue. More than 3 cm separated this lung sample from the edge of the tumor. Donors were chemotherapy-naive, newly diagnosed lung cancer surgical patients in China, August–late 2014. Germline loops: CDR1 MDHEN, CDR2 SYDVKM. CDR3 size: 15 residues. About this clonotype itself: The antigen is undetermined. A much larger clone lies a single base off, so this may be a read error.

The sequenced sample consisted of distant non-tumor lung tissue. This chain links TRBV28 with TRBJ1-5, with 10 bases fitting TRBD1. The source of this sequence is a man in his sixties with non-small cell lung cancer. CDR3 residues: CASSSTGGSISPHHF. In DNA form, the CDR3 reads TGTGCCAGCAGTTCGACAGGGGGCTCGATTTCGCCCCATCATTTT.